Shown below are 21 T cell receptor beta chains from a single sample sequenced in a study of post-analysis software for immune sequencing data. Study-wide results and limits: The five TRBV segments detected at higher frequency in patients than in controls included TRBV5-6, TRBV5-1 and TRBV20-1.

Prepared libraries of TCR beta cDNA carried unique molecular identifiers. MiXCR, applied by TCRdb to the PCR reads, yields one record per CDR3 protein. The sample holds 700,000 to 900,000 distinct CDR3 sequences, 35% to 55% seen once. No antigen has been assigned to these receptors. The specimen was blood. The receptors come from a girl between 10 and 17 years old with multiple sclerosis.

The chain uses TRBV27 and TRBJ1-1; D might be TRBD1 (5 bases). The CDR3 contains 15 residues. Germline V gives CDR1 MNHEY, CDR2 SMNVEV (reference sequence). Trimming removed 3 bases from V and 5 bases from J, with 16 bases in between. CDR3 loop: CASSLGPGRRTEAFF. The CDR3 DNA is TGTGCCAGCAGTTTGGGGCCGGGGCGTCGGACTGAAGCTTTCTTT.

This clonotype was found a few times. The CDR3 loop is CASSEVPASSYNEQFF. The CDR3 nucleotides are TGTGCCAGCAGTGAAGTTCCGGCGAGCTCCTACAATGAGCAGTTCTTC. The rearrangement uses TRBV6-1 and TRBJ2-1, with D unclear. Per germline, CDR1 MNHNS and CDR2 SASEGT. Trimming cost V 1 base and J 0 bases, with 10 bases left between them. This CDR3 contains 16 residues.

CDR3 loop: CASSGTSGRGYEQYF. The CDR3 bases are TGTGCCAGCAGCGGGACTAGCGGGCGAGGGTACGAGCAGTACTTC. The rearrangement joins TRBV12-3 or TRBV12-4 to TRBJ2-7; 12 bases line up with TRBD2. This CDR3 is built from 15 residues. Trimming removed 6 bases from V and 4 bases from J; junction bases left unmatched: 7.

This clonotype was counted at least ten times. The chain combines TRBV12-3 or TRBV12-4 with TRBJ2-3; D remains unclear. The CDR3 runs 15 residues. With 7 bases removed from V and 3 bases from J, the gap between germline ends came to 17 bases. CDR3 coding DNA: TGTGCCAGCAACCCGGACCCGTTTATGACAGATACGCAGTATTTT. Translated: CASNPDPFMTDTQYF.

Of note for this clonotype: Germline is not matched at one junction end, which may reflect a read error. V and J are TRBV5-6 and TRBJ2-5; tentative D call: TRBD1 (6 bases). Germline V gene lookup returns CDR1 SGHDT and CDR2 YYEEEE. CDR3 length equals 16 residues. CDR3 sequence reads: CASTLDPRGVQETQYF. The CDR3 DNA follows: TGTGCCAGCACCTTGGATCCCAGGGGAGTTCAAGAGACCCAGTACTTC.

The chain uses TRBV12-3 or TRBV12-4 and TRBJ2-3, with D possibly called TRBD1 or TRBD2 (5 bases each). V lost 6 bases and J lost 5, with 15 bases in between. The CDR3 consists of 14 residues. The CDR3 DNA follows: TGTGCCAGCAGCCAAACCGGGACCCGAGATACGCAGTATTTT. Translated, it gives CASSQTGTRDTQYF.

This clonotype was observed a handful of times. This chain joins TRBV12-5 and TRBJ1-2, with unresolved D. This CDR3 has 16 residues. Germline-derived CDR1 and CDR2 are LGHNT and FRNRAP. The germline V and J ends were trimmed by 1 base and 5 bases, with 17 bases remaining between them. CDR3 loop: CASGLDPGRYWYGYTF. CDR3 nucleotide sequence: TGTGCTAGTGGTTTGGACCCCGGACGCTATTGGTATGGCTACACCTTC.

V gene TRBV29-1 combines with J gene TRBJ2-1, with D unclear. Trimming removed 4 bases at V and 0 bases at J, with 7 bases between. CDR1 is SQVTM, CDR2 ANQGSEA, per germline. This CDR3 region has 13 residues. Written as DNA, the CDR3 is TGCAGCGTTGGAAAGAGCTCCTACAATGAGCAGTTCTTC. Translating it yields CSVGKSSYNEQFF.

V and J are TRBV20-1 and TRBJ2-4; 11 bases map to TRBD2. The DNA end lines up better with TRBJ2-7; the J call may be wrong. The CDR3 loop spans 14 amino acids. The germline CDR1 and CDR2 sequences are DFQATT and SNEGSKA (reference sequence). CDR3 loop: CSARDYLAGGEQYF. DNA for the CDR3: TGCAGTGCTAGAGATTACCTAGCGGGAGGCGAGCAGTACTTC.

A single count supports this clonotype. V usage is TRBV7-6 and J usage is TRBJ2-7; 8 nucleotides align to TRBD1. The ends lost 5 bases at V and 3 bases at J; junction bases unmatched: 6. The germline CDR1 and CDR2 sequences are SGHVS and FNYEAQ. The CDR3 runs 14 residues. CDR3 loop: CASSPTGDFYEQYF. CDR3 nucleotide sequence: TGTGCCAGCAGCCCGACAGGGGACTTCTACGAGCAGTACTTC.

CDR3 sequence: CASSFSSGTEAFF. In DNA form, the CDR3 reads TGTGCCAGCAGTTTTTCTTCGGGCACTGAAGCTTTCTTT. The V call is TRBV12-3 or TRBV12-4, the J call TRBJ1-1; D remains unclear. The length of the CDR3 is 13 residues. V was pared by 3 bases and J by 4 bases, with 9 bases between.

The chain has TRBV10-3 and TRBJ1-5; no reliable D call. The CDR3 has 15 amino acids. Germline CDR1 reads ENHRY; CDR2 reads SYGVKD. With 3 bases removed from V and 7 bases from J, the gap between germline ends came to 16 bases. The CDR3 region has the DNA TGTGCCATCAGTGAAGGCCCGGGAGGTGAGCAGCCCCAGCATTTT. Its translation: CAISEGPGGEQPQHF.

This clonotype showed up just a few times. V usage is TRBV29-1 and J usage is TRBJ2-3; 8 bases agree with TRBD2. Per germline, CDR1 SQVTM and CDR2 ANQGSEA. The CDR3 totals 15 residues. V lost 7 bases to trimming and J lost 3 bases; unmatched junction nucleotides: 12. The CDR3 spells CSAGTRGTKTDTQYF. For the CDR3, the DNA is TGCAGCGCTGGGACTAGGGGGACGAAGACAGATACGCAGTATTTT.

This clonotype turned up a few times. The V and J genes are TRBV6-1 and TRBJ2-3, with 10 bases identical to TRBD2. V dropped 6 bases and J dropped 2; count of bases not matched to a gene: 8. This CDR3 is 16 amino acids long. CDR1 and CDR2 from the germline V gene are MNHNS and SASEGT. The CDR3 sequence: CASSALAGGLTDTQYF. The CDR3 region has the DNA TGTGCCAGCAGCGCTTTAGCGGGAGGACTCACAGATACGCAGTATTTT.

This clonotype came up many times. The CDR3 is CASSRDRVYEQYF. The CDR3 DNA follows: TGTGCCAGCAGTCGGGACAGGGTATACGAGCAGTACTTC. The chain joins TRBV6-6 to TRBJ2-7, with 9 bases matching TRBD1. CDR1 and CDR2 from the germline V gene are MNHNY and SVGAGI (reference sequence). With 5 bases clipped from V and 4 bases from J, the junction kept 3 bases outside the gene matches. The CDR3 has 13 residues.

The chain employs TRBV12-3 or TRBV12-4 and TRBJ2-7; 9 bases map to TRBD1. This CDR3 is 14 amino acids long. The ends lost 6 bases at V and 2 bases at J; junction bases unmatched: 5. CDR3 sequence: CASSRDRVAYEQYF. Written as DNA, the CDR3 is TGTGCCAGCAGCCGGGACAGGGTGGCCTACGAGCAGTACTTC.

V and J are TRBV6-5 and TRBJ2-5; 9 positions agree with TRBD2. After removal of 2 bases from V and 11 bases from J, the junction contained 12 bases not matched to a gene. CDR1 is MNHEY and CDR2 is SVGAGI in the germline V gene. The CDR3 has 15 residues. The CDR3, as DNA: TGTGCCAGCAGTTACCCGGGACTAGCCTCAAATGAGCAGTACTTC. It translates to CASSYPGLASNEQYF.

The sample holds a few counts of this clonotype. The CDR3 loop reads CASSHRDRERDTQYF. CDR3 bases: TGTGCCAGCAGCCACCGGGACAGGGAAAGAGATACGCAGTATTTT. V and J are TRBV7-2 and TRBJ2-3, with 9 bases fitting TRBD1. V was clipped by 5 bases and J by 5 bases; unmatched bases: 8. Looked up from germline, CDR1 is SGHTA and CDR2 is FQGNSA. The CDR3 consists of 15 residues.

The table lists this clonotype with a few counts. V usage is TRBV12-3 or TRBV12-4 and J usage is TRBJ2-7; D is unclear. The CDR3 runs 12 residues. The V end lost 6 bases, the J end lost 3 bases, and 9 bases lay between the germline ends. The CDR3 nucleotides are TGTGCCAGCAGCTATAGAAACTACGAGCAGTACTTC. Its translation: CASSYRNYEQYF.

The V call is TRBV29-1, the J call TRBJ2-7, with 7 bases aligning to TRBD2. The V gene's germline CDR1 is SQVTM and CDR2 ANQGSEA. The V and J ends lost 7 bases and 6 bases, in that order; junction bases with no gene match: 12. The length of the CDR3 is 13 residues. The CDR3 coding sequence is TGCAGCGCCCTTGGCGGGAGCACCCTCGAGCAGTACTTC. As protein: CSALGGSTLEQYF.

A remark on this clonotype: One end of the junction does not line up with germline, which may come from a read error. The CDR3 here is CASSPGSVWEQYF. DNA of the CDR3: TGCGCCAGCAGCCCTGGGTCCGTCTGGGAGCAGTACTTC. V gene TRBV27 combines with J gene TRBJ2-4, with D tentatively TRBD2 (5 bases). CDR3 length: 13 amino acids. The V gene's germline CDR1 is MNHEY and CDR2 SMNVEV (reference sequence).